These 9 T cell receptor beta chains came from one sample sequenced in a study of identical twins. TCRdb independently ran MiXCR on the 5' RACE reads; one entry per CDR3 protein. Among hundreds of thousands of distinct CDR3 sequences listed, 15% to 20% were seen once. These sequences were also reported in another study, on T cells expressing NK-cell markers.

Sequences were obtained from PBMCs. The receptors stem from a woman aged 18 to 35 in good health.

This clonotype showed up just a few times. V and J are TRBV5-6 and TRBJ2-5, with D possibly matching TRBD1 (7 bases). The CDR3 spans 15 residues. Trimming left V 5 bases short and J 4 bases short, with 18 bases between. Looked up from germline, CDR1 is SGHDT and CDR2 is YYEEEE. Written as DNA, the CDR3 is TGTGCCAGCAGACACAGGGGTATCGGGGGAGAGACCCAGTACTTC. Its protein product is CASRHRGIGGETQYF.

The J gene is TRBJ1-5, the V gene TRBV6-1; possibly TRBD1 for D (6 bases). This CDR3 has 13 amino acids. The germline CDR1 and CDR2 sequences are MNHNS and SASEGT. V was shortened by 6 bases and J by 6 bases, with 12 bases between the two germline ends. The CDR3 region is CASRGQSAQPQHF. CDR3 nucleotides: TGTGCCAGCAGGGGACAATCGGCTCAGCCCCAGCATTTT.

The sample holds a few counts of this clonotype. The chain joins TRBV7-6 to TRBJ2-5; D is unresolved. V was pared by 6 bases and J by 9 bases, with 20 bases between. The CDR3 consists of 14 residues. Germline lookup yields CDR1 SGHVS and CDR2 FNYEAQ. CDR3 amino acids: CASSVGQKSPPQYF. CDR3 coding DNA: TGTGCCAGCAGTGTAGGCCAGAAATCACCCCCCCAGTACTTC.

The chain employs TRBV29-1 and TRBJ2-2; D remains ambiguous. This CDR3 spans 14 amino acids. Germline V gene lookup returns CDR1 SQVTM and CDR2 ANQGSEA. The germline V and J ends were trimmed by 0 bases and 1 base, with 6 bases remaining between them. The CDR3 DNA sequence: TGCAGCGTTGAAGAACATCAGAACACCGGGGAGCTGTTTTTT. It translates to CSVEEHQNTGELFF.

This clonotype was picked up a small number of times. CDR3 in amino acids: CATERGAYNEQFF. As DNA, the CDR3 is TGTGCCACTGAGCGGGGGGCCTACAATGAGCAGTTCTTC. V gene TRBV6-1 combines with J gene TRBJ2-1, with TRBD2 identical over 9 bases. There are 13 residues in the CDR3. Trimming took 10 bases from V and 2 from J; bases not matched to a gene: 3. The V gene's germline CDR1 is MNHNS and CDR2 SASEGT.

In this sample, this clonotype turned up a few times. The J gene is TRBJ1-5, the V gene TRBV5-1; no definite D call. Deletions cut 0 bases from V and 5 bases from J, with 12 bases between. The CDR3 sequence is 15 residues long. Germline CDR1 SGHRS, CDR2 YFSETQ. In nucleotides, the CDR3 is TGCGCCAGCAGCTTGGACAGTGGGAGCCATCAGCCCCAGCATTTT. Its translation is CASSLDSGSHQPQHF. Together with reference TRBV5-1 and TRBJ1-5, the CDR3 gives the full variable domain: KAGVTQTPRYLIKTRGQQVTLSCSPISGHRSVSWYQQTPGQGLQFLFEYFSETQRNKGNFPGRFSGRQFSNSRSEMNVSTLELGDSALYLCASSLDSGSHQPQHFGDGTRLSIL.

This clonotype has a handful of counts. This sequence joins TRBV12-3 or TRBV12-4 and TRBJ1-2; maybe TRBD1 (6 bases). The V and J ends lost 4 bases and 6 bases respectively, with 18 bases between them. CDR3 length equals 15 residues. The CDR3 bases are TGTGCCAGCAGTTCCCGGGGGGGCGCGAGGAATGGCTACACCTTC. Its translation: CASSSRGGARNGYTF.

This clonotype appeared a few times. This chain joins TRBV3-1 and TRBJ2-7; 10 bases are a match to TRBD2. This CDR3 is built from 16 residues. V shed 4 bases and J 2 bases; nucleotides not matched to a gene: 8. CDR1 and CDR2 from the germline V gene are LGHDT and YNNKEL (reference sequence). CDR3 in DNA: TGTGCCAGCAGCCGTTCTCTAGCGGGAGCCACCTACGAGCAGTACTTC. This gives the protein CASSRSLAGATYEQYF.

This sequence joins TRBV20-1 and TRBJ2-1; no clear D gene. Deletions cut 6 bases from V and 13 bases from J, with 13 bases between. Looked up from germline, CDR1 is DFQATT and CDR2 is SNEGSKA (reference sequence). The CDR3 is 10 amino acids. The DNA of the CDR3 is TGCAGTGCACCTTTAGTGTACCAGTTCTTC. Translated, it gives CSAPLVYQFF.